The next 15 T cell receptor beta chains were all read from a single sample in a study of control samples from healthy donors and cancer patients. Sequenced by immunoSEQ multiplex PCR; TCRdb stores in-frame clones only, minus some. The table shows 150,000 to 200,000 clones, with around 90% occurring only once. The material sequenced was blood. These receptors were taken from a man younger than 40 in good health.

This sequence joins TRBV6-6 and TRBJ1-2; weak D call: TRBD1 (5 bases). Germline lookup yields CDR1 MNHNY and CDR2 SVGAGI (reference sequence). Trimming pared 6 bases from V and 1 base from J, leaving 9 bases between. CDR3 length: 13 residues. DNA of the CDR3: TGTGCCAGCAGCCTTGACAGTAACTATGGCTACACCTTC. It yields the protein CASSLDSNYGYTF.

V gene TRBV14 combines with J gene TRBJ1-2, with D unclear. Looked up from germline, CDR1 is SGHDN and CDR2 is FVKESK. This CDR3 spans 14 amino acids. V dropped 1 base and J dropped 2 bases, with 8 bases sitting between them. The CDR3 nucleotides read TGTGCCAGCAGCCAAGTCGCATCCAACTATGGCTACACCTTC. Translation gives CASSQVASNYGYTF.

CDR3 in amino acids: CASSFRLVVGRGGSETQYF. CDR3 coding DNA: TGTGCCAGCAGCTTTCGCTTGGTGGTCGGGCGGGGGGGCAGTGAGACCCAGTACTTC. This sequence joins TRBV7-2 and TRBJ2-5; TRBD2 aligns across 9 bases. This CDR3 has 19 residues. J lost 5 bases, V lost 3 bases, and 19 bases had no gene match. Germline CDR1 is SGHTA and CDR2 is FQGNSA.

V gene TRBV19 combines with J gene TRBJ2-7; 7 bases line up with TRBD1. V lost 5 bases to trimming and J lost 2 bases; unmatched junction nucleotides: 3. The CDR3 length is 13 residues. Germline CDR1 is LNHDA and CDR2 is SQIVND (reference sequence). CDR3 protein: CASSQGDTYEQYF. As DNA, the CDR3 is TGTGCCAGTAGTCAGGGGGATACCTACGAGCAGTACTTC.

A word on this clone: At one of its ends the junction is not consistent with the germline gene, which may arise from a read error. The V gene is TRBV7-3, the J gene TRBJ1-3; D gene unclear. This CDR3 region has 13 residues. Per germline, CDR1 SGHTA and CDR2 FQGTGA. CDR3 protein: CASSPAPGNTIYF. CDR3 nucleotide sequence: TGTGCCAGCAGCCCGGCCCCTGGGAACACCATATATTTT.

The J gene is TRBJ1-3, the V gene TRBV6-2 or TRBV6-3; D is unclear. Germline V gene lookup returns CDR1 MNHEY and CDR2 SVGEGT. The CDR3 spans 13 residues. The germline V and J ends were trimmed by 4 bases and 0 bases, with 4 bases remaining between them. CDR3 sequence (DNA): TGTGCCAGCAGTTTCAGCTCTGGAAACACCATATATTTT. This gives the protein CASSFSSGNTIYF.

The genes are TRBV6-5 and TRBJ2-1; D uncertain. Germline V gives CDR1 MNHEY, CDR2 SVGAGI. The CDR3 spans 11 residues. V lost 6 bases and J lost 5, with 5 bases in between. The CDR3 sequence: CASRIDNEQFF. CDR3 nucleotides: TGTGCCAGCAGGATCGACAATGAGCAGTTCTTC.

The chain has TRBV27 and TRBJ1-5, with D unclear. CDR1 and CDR2 from the germline V gene are MNHEY and SMNVEV (reference sequence). Trimming pared 8 bases from V and 1 base from J, leaving 6 bases between. The CDR3 runs to 12 residues. CDR3 sequence reads: CASWESNQPQHF. CDR3 nucleotide sequence: TGTGCCAGCTGGGAGAGCAATCAGCCCCAGCATTTT.

This clone was recorded once. This chain connects TRBV5-6 to TRBJ1-2; D is ambiguous. The V gene lost 2 bases and the J gene lost 10 bases, with 12 bases spanning the gap. This CDR3 region has 12 residues. Germline-derived CDR1 and CDR2 are SGHDT and YYEEEE. CDR3 nucleotides: TGTGCCAGCAGCTTTATGTACCAGGACTACACCTTC. Its protein is CASSFMYQDYTF.

The chain has TRBV9 and TRBJ1-6, with D possibly being TRBD1 (5 bases). This CDR3 is 13 amino acids long. Trimming stripped 4 bases from V and 7 bases from J, with 9 bases between. CDR1 is SGDLS and CDR2 is YYNGEE in the germline V gene. This chain's CDR3 is CASSRDPNSPLHF. The CDR3 region has the DNA TGTGCCAGCAGCCGGGACCCAAATTCACCCCTCCACTTT.

V usage is TRBV18 and J usage is TRBJ2-1, with 10 bases that match TRBD2. The germline V gene has CDR1 KGHSH and CDR2 LQKENI. The V and J ends lost 2 bases and 5 bases, in that order; junction bases with no gene match: 3. The CDR3 covers 15 residues. The CDR3 DNA sequence: TGTGCCAGCTCACCAAGTACTAGCGGGGACAATGAGCAGTTCTTC. The encoded protein is CASSPSTSGDNEQFF.

The gene calls are TRBV9 and TRBJ2-7, with a tentative D call TRBD2 (5 bases). CDR1 is SGDLS and CDR2 is YYNGEE in the germline V gene. The CDR3 runs to 14 residues. The V end was cut by 4 bases, the J end by 3 bases, with 14 bases between. Here the CDR3 reads CASSRDNRGYEQYF. The CDR3 bases are TGTGCCAGCAGCAGAGATAACCGGGGCTACGAGCAGTACTTC.

This chain links TRBV28 with TRBJ2-7; 9 positions match TRBD1. The germline V gene encodes CDR1 MDHEN and CDR2 SYDVKM. The CDR3 totals 13 residues. The V gene end was trimmed by 6 bases and the J gene end by 3 bases; junction bases not matched to a gene: 3. CDR3 DNA: TGTGCCAGCAGGCCGGGACAGGGCTACGAGCAGTACTTC. Its translation: CASRPGQGYEQYF.

As to this clone: Other DNA sequences in this sample translate to the same CDR3. V gene TRBV28 combines with J gene TRBJ1-2, with no clear D. The V and J ends lost 7 bases and 8 bases respectively, with 20 bases between them. CDR1 MDHEN and CDR2 SYDVKM come from the germline V gene. This CDR3 region has 14 residues. CDR3 region: CASTFRTGARGYTF. Written as DNA, the CDR3 is TGTGCCAGCACCTTCAGGACGGGAGCGCGAGGCTACACCTTC.

V is TRBV6-1 and J is TRBJ1-5; D is perhaps TRBD1 (6 bases). Germline assignment: CDR1 MNHNS and CDR2 SASEGT. CDR3 length: 15 amino acids. V was shortened by 1 base and J by 6 bases, with 13 bases between the two germline ends. CDR3 coding DNA: TGTGCCAGCAGTGAAGGTGGGGGGGCGGGTCAGCCCCAGCATTTT. Its protein product is CASSEGGGAGQPQHF.